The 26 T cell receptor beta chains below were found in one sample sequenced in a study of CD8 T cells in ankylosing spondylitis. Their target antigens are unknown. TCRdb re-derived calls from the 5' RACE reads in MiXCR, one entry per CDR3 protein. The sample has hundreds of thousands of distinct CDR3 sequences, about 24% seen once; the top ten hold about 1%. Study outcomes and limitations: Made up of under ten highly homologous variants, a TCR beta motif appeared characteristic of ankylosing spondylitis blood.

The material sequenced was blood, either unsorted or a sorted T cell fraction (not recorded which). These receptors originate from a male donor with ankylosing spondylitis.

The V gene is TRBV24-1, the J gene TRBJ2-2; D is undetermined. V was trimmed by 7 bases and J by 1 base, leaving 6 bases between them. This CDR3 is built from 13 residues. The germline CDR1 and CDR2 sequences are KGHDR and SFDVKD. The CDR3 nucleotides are TGTGCCACCAGAGGGCTGAACACCGGGGAGCTGTTTTTT. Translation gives CATRGLNTGELFF.

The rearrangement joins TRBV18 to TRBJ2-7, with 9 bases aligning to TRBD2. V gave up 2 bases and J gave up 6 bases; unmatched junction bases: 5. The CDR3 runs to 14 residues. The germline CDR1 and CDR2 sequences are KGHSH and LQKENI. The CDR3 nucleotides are TGTGCCAGCTCACCATCGGCGGGAGGGACCGAGCAGTACTTC. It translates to CASSPSAGGTEQYF.

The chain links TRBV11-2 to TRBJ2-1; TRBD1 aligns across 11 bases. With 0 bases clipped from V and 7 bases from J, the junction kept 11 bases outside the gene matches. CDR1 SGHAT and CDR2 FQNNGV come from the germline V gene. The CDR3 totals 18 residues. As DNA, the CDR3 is TGTGCCAGCAGCTTAGAGGTCCTTCTAGGGACAGGGGGGAATGAGCAGTTCTTC. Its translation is CASSLEVLLGTGGNEQFF. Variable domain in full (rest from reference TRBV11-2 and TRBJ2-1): EAGVAQSPRYKIIEKRQSVAFWCNPISGHATLYWYQQILGQGPKLLIQFQNNGVVDDSQLPKDRFSAERLKGVDSTLKIQPAKLEDSAVYLCASSLEVLLGTGGNEQFFGPGTRLTVL.

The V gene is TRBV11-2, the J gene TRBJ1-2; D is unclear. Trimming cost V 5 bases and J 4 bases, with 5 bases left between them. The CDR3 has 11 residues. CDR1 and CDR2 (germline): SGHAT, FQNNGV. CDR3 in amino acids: CASSNRYGYTF. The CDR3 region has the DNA TGTGCCAGCAGCAATCGCTATGGCTACACCTTC.

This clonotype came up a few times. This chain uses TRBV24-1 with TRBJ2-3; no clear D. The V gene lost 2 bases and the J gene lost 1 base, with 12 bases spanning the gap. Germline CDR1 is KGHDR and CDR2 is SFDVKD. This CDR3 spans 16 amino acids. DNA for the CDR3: TGTGCCACCAGTGATTCGGTACTCCTGGGCACAGATACGCAGTATTTT. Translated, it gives CATSDSVLLGTDTQYF.

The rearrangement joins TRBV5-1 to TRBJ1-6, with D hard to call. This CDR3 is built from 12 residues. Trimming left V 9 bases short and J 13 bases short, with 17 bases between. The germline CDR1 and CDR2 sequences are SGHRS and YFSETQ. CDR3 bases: TGCGCCACCCGATCGCCTGGCCAGCCCCTCCACTTT. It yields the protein CATRSPGQPLHF.

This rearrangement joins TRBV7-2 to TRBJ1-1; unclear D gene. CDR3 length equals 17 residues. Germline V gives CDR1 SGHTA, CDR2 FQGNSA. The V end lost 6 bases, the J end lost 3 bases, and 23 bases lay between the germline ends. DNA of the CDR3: TGTGCCAGCAGTCGCGTTAGTGGGGTGAACCGGGACACTGAAGCTTTCTTT. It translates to CASSRVSGVNRDTEAFF.

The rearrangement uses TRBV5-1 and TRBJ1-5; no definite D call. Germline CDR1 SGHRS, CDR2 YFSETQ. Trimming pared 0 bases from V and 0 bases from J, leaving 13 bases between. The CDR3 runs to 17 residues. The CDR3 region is CASSLAPMSHSNQPQHF. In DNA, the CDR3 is TGCGCCAGCAGCTTGGCCCCGATGAGTCATAGCAATCAGCCCCAGCATTTT.

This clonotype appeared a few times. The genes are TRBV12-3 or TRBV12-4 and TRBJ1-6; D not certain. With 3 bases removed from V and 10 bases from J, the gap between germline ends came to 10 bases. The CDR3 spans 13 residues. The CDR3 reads CASSFMGHSPLHF. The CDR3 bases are TGTGCCAGCAGTTTCATGGGCCACTCACCCCTCCACTTT.

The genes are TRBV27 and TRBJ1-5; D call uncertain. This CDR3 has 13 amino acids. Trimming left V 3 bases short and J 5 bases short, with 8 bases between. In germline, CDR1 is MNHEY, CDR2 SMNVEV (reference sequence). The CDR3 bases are TGTGCCAGCAGTTTGAGTGGCCATCAGCCCCAGCATTTT. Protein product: CASSLSGHQPQHF.

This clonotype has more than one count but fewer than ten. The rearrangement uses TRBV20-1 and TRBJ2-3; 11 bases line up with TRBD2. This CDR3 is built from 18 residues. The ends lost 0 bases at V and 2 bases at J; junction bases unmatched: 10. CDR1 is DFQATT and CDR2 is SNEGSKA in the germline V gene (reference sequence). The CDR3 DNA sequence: TGCAGTGCTAGAGATCCCGGGTTGACTAGCGGGGTCACAGATACGCAGTATTTT. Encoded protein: CSARDPGLTSGVTDTQYF.

Here the CDR3 reads CASSDRQGGDNSPLHF. The DNA for the CDR3 is TGTGCCAGCAGTGACCGGCAGGGAGGGGATAATTCACCCCTCCACTTT. The chain uses TRBV6-1 and TRBJ1-6, with D possibly TRBD1 on 5 matching bases. V dropped 3 bases and J dropped 5 bases, with 14 bases sitting between them. The CDR3 covers 16 residues. Germline loops: CDR1 MNHNS, CDR2 SASEGT.

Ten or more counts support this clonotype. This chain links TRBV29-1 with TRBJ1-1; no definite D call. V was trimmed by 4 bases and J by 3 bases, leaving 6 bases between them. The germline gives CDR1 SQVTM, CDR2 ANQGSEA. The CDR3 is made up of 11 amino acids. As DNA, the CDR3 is TGCAGCGTTGCCGGGGACACTGAAGCTTTCTTT. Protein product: CSVAGDTEAFF.

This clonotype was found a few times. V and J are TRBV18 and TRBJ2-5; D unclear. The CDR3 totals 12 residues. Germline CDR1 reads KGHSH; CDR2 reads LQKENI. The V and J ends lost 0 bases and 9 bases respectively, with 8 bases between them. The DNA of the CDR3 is TGTGCCAGCTCACCACCGGGCGAGGCCCAGTACTTC. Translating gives CASSPPGEAQYF.

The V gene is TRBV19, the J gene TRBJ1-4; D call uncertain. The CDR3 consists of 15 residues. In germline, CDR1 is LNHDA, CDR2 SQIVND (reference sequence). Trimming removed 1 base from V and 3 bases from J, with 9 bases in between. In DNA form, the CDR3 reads TGTGCCAGTAGTATAGTCCAGCGATCTAATGAAAAACTGTTTTTT. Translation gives CASSIVQRSNEKLFF.

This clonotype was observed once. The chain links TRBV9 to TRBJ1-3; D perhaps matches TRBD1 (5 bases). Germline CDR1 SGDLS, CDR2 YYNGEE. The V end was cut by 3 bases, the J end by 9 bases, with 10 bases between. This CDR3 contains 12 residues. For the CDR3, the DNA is TGTGCCAGCAGCGGGGACCGACCCACCATATATTTT. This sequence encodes CASSGDRPTIYF. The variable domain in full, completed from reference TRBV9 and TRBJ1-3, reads DSGVTQTPKHLITATGQRVTLRCSPRSGDLSVYWYQQSLDQGLQFLIQYYNGEERAKGNILERFSAQQFPDLHSELNLSSLELGDSALYFCASSGDRPTIYFGEGSWLTVV.

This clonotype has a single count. DNA for the CDR3: TGTGCCAGCACCAGGCTAGCGGGAGTGGGGAATGAGCAGTTCTTC. Protein: CASTRLAGVGNEQFF. The rearrangement links TRBV28 to TRBJ2-1; TRBD2 matches at 10 bases. Germline CDR1 is MDHEN and CDR2 is SYDVKM. V lost 7 bases to trimming and J lost 7 bases; unmatched junction nucleotides: 10. The CDR3 loop spans 15 amino acids.

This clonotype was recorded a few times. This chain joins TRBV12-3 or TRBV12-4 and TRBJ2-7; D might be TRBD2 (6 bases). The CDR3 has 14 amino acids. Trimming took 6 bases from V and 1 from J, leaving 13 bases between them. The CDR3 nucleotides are TGTGCCAGCAGCCCCATAGCGGATTCCTACGAGCAGTACTTC. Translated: CASSPIADSYEQYF.

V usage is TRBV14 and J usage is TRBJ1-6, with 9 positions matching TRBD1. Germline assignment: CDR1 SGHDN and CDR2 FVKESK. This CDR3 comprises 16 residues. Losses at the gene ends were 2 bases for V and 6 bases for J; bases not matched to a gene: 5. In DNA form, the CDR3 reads TGTGCCAGCAGCCAACCCCAGGGACAGGGTAATTCACCCCTCCACTTT. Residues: CASSQPQGQGNSPLHF.

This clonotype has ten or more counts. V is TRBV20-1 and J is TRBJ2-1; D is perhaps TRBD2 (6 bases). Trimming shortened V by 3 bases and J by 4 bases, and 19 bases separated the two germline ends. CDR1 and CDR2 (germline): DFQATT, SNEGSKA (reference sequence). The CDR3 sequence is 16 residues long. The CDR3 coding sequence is TGCAGTGCTAGTCCTCCAGACGGGAGTGTATACAATGAGCAGTTCTTC. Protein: CSASPPDGSVYNEQFF.

The CDR3 nucleotides are TGTGCCAGCAGCCCCGAAATCGGGTTTTACAATGAGCAGTTCTTC. This translates into CASSPEIGFYNEQFF. The V call is TRBV12-3 or TRBV12-4, the J call TRBJ2-1; no clear D gene. V was clipped by 6 bases and J by 4 bases, with 16 bases between them. The CDR3 contains 15 residues.

The CDR3 DNA sequence: TGCAGTGCAACCGAGAGAAATAATTCACCCCTCCACTTT. Its translation is CSATERNNSPLHF. The gene calls are TRBV20-1 and TRBJ1-6; no clear D. V was shortened by 6 bases and J by 5 bases, with 11 bases between the two germline ends. Germline CDR1 DFQATT, CDR2 SNEGSKA (reference sequence). The CDR3 spans 13 residues.

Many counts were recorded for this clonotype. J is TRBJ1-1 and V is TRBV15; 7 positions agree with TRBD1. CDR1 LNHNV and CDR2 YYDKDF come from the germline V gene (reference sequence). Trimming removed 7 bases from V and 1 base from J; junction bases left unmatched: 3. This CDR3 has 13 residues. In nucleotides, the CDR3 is TGTGCCACCACACAGGGGAGGAACACTGAAGCTTTCTTT. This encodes CATTQGRNTEAFF.

The CDR3 reads CASSYLDRPQAFF. Written as DNA, the CDR3 is TGTGCCAGCAGCTACCTCGACAGGCCACAAGCTTTCTTT. The J gene is TRBJ1-1, the V gene TRBV7-8, with TRBD1 as a possible D gene (6 bases). The germline CDR1 and CDR2 sequences are SGHVS and FQNEAQ. This CDR3 spans 13 amino acids. V lost 4 bases and J lost 9, with 15 bases in between.

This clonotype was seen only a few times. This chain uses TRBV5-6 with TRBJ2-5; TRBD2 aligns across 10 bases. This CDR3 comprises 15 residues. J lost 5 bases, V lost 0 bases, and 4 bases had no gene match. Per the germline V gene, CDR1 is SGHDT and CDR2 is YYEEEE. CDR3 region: CASSLVAGGGETQYF. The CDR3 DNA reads TGTGCCAGCAGCTTGGTAGCGGGAGGTGGCGAGACCCAGTACTTC.

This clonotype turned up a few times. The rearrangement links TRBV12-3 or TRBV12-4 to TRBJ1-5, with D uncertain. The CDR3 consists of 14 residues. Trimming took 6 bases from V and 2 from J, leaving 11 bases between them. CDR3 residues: CASRLNWGNQPQHF. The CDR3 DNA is TGTGCCAGCAGACTAAATTGGGGCAATCAGCCCCAGCATTTT.